One and the same sample provided the 25 T cell receptor beta chains below, sequenced in a study of breast tumors, draining lymph nodes, adjacent tissues. Axillary draining lymph nodes of breast cancer patients supplied the node samples. Via MiXCR, TCRdb re-called the multiplex PCR reads, giving one row per CDR3 protein. The repertoire holds 150,000 to 250,000 distinct CDR3 sequences, with 25% to 40% as singletons. Source material: axillary lymph node tissue. The receptors originated from a female donor with breast cancer. Some clones in this sample may be carry-over from other donors' samples.

About this clonotype itself: A much more abundant neighbour one base away suggests this may be a read error. The DNA for the CDR3 is TGTGTCAGCTCACCCCGGGACAGGGGAGAGACCCAGTACTTC. Translating it yields CVSSPRDRGETQYF. V usage is TRBV7-2 and J usage is TRBJ2-5; 10 bases align to TRBD1. Germline CDR1 and CDR2: SGHTA and FQGNSA. This CDR3 is built from 14 residues.

This clonotype was observed a few times. This may be a read error: a much more frequent sequence differs by one nucleotide. The V call is TRBV11-2, the J call TRBJ2-5; perhaps TRBD2 as D (6 bases). This CDR3 contains 15 residues. The ends were cut back, 5 bases at V and 4 bases at J, with 17 bases in the middle. Germline-derived CDR1 and CDR2 are SGHAT and FQNNGV. The CDR3 here is CASSPDGTSGETQYF. DNA of the CDR3: TGTGCCAGCAGCCCTGATGGGACTTCGGGAGAGACCCAGTACTTC.

Of note for this clonotype: This may be a read error: a much more frequent sequence differs by one nucleotide. The chain has TRBV7-6 and TRBJ2-3, with 10 nucleotides matching TRBD2. CDR1 SGHVS and CDR2 FNYEAQ come from the germline V gene. The CDR3 totals 17 residues. CDR3: CASSPSVAGGTTDPQYF. As DNA, the CDR3 is TGTGCCAGCAGCCCGAGTGTAGCGGGGGGTACCACAGATCCGCAGTATTTT. Based on the CDR3 plus reference TRBV7-6 and TRBJ2-3, the full variable domain is GAGVSQSPRYKVTKRGQDVALRCDPISGHVSLYWYRQALGQGPEFLTYFNYEAQQDKSGLPNDRFSAERPEGSISTLTIQRTEQRDSAMYRCASSPSVAGGTTDPQYFGPGTRLTVL.

This clonotype has a count of ten or more. This chain connects TRBV20-1 to TRBJ1-5; a weak D match, TRBD1 (6 bases). Germline CDR1 reads DFQATT; CDR2 reads SNEGSKA (reference sequence). This CDR3 region has 13 residues. Trimming removed 3 bases at V and 3 bases at J, with 9 bases between. The CDR3 loop reads CSASKGVNQPQHF. CDR3 nucleotides: TGCAGTGCTAGCAAGGGGGTCAATCAGCCCCAGCATTTT.

In regard to this clonotype: A much larger clone is a single base away; this may be a read error. The genes are TRBV30 and TRBJ1-3; weak D call: TRBD1 (5 bases). The CDR3 has 15 amino acids. Germline lookup yields CDR1 GTSNPN and CDR2 SVGIG (reference sequence). V was shortened by 1 base and J by 0 bases, with 10 bases between the two germline ends. DNA for the CDR3: TGTGCCTGGAGTGGCGGCAGGGCCTCTGGAAACACCATATATTTT. Amino acid sequence: CAWSGGRASGNTIYF.

V is TRBV7-3 and J is TRBJ2-2; 15 bases match TRBD2. V lost 6 bases, J lost 3 bases, and 5 bases stayed unmatched. Germline assignment: CDR1 SGHTA and CDR2 FQGTGA. The CDR3 runs to 17 residues. CDR3 amino acids: CASSPGLAGGDTGELFF. Written as DNA, the CDR3 is TGTGCCAGCAGTCCCGGACTAGCGGGAGGGGACACCGGGGAGCTGTTTTTT. Together with reference TRBV7-3 and TRBJ2-2, the CDR3 gives the full variable domain: GAGVSQTPSNKVTEKGKYVELRCDPISGHTALYWYRQSLGQGPEFLIYFQGTGAADDSGLPNDRFFAVRPEGSVSTLKIQRTERGDSAVYLCASSPGLAGGDTGELFFGEGSRLTVL.

This clonotype occurred many times. CDR3 sequence reads: CASSWGLAGEPEETQYF. The CDR3 DNA follows: TGTGCCAGCAGCTGGGGACTAGCGGGGGAGCCCGAAGAGACCCAGTACTTC. The chain recombines TRBV7-9 with TRBJ2-5; the match to TRBD2 covers 14 bases. Germline trimming cut 4 bases from V and 3 bases from J; bases unmatched to any gene: 7. The CDR3 has 17 residues. Germline values: CDR1 SEHNR, CDR2 FQNEAQ (reference sequence).

In the case of this clonotype: A read error is possible here, since a much larger clone lies one base away. The conserved closing phenylalanine or tryptophan is absent in this CDR3, likely reflecting a read error. The chain joins TRBV7-6 to TRBJ2-1, with 13 bases that match TRBD2. V was pared by 2 bases and J by 9 bases, with 7 bases of the junction left unmatched. Germline values: CDR1 SGHVS, CDR2 FNYEAQ. This CDR3 is 16 amino acids long. The CDR3: CASSLPAGTSGIEQFL. Here the CDR3 DNA reads TGTGCCAGCAGCTTACCAGCCGGGACTAGCGGGATTGAGCAGTTCCTC.

Only a few counts were recorded for this clonotype. The rearrangement joins TRBV3-1 to TRBJ1-1, with a weak D call TRBD1 (6 bases). CDR1 is LGHDT, CDR2 YNNKEL, per germline (reference sequence). Between the trimmed V and J ends, which lost 10 bases and 5 bases, there was a span of 11 bases. The CDR3 runs to 11 residues. DNA for the CDR3: TGTGCCACCATAGGGGGAACTGAAGCTTTCTTT. Residues: CATIGGTEAFF.

This clonotype was counted ten times or more. One junction end disagrees with the germline gene, perhaps due to a read error. The chain has TRBV7-6 and TRBJ2-1; the D gene is possibly TRBD1 (5 bases). Per germline, CDR1 SGHVS and CDR2 FNYEAQ. The CDR3 consists of 14 residues. CDR3: CASSLGGSFNGQFF. CDR3 sequence (DNA): TGTGCCAGCAGCTTAGGGGGCAGCTTTAATGGGCAGTTCTTC.

This clonotype was counted at least ten times. The V and J genes are TRBV7-9 and TRBJ2-3; D ambiguous. There are 15 residues in the CDR3. The V and J ends lost 4 bases and 2 bases respectively, with 13 bases between them. Germline loops: CDR1 SEHNR, CDR2 FQNEAQ (reference sequence). The CDR3 protein is CASSSLPAHTDTQYF. The CDR3 DNA reads as TGTGCCAGCAGCTCACTTCCCGCACACACAGATACGCAGTATTTT.

This chain connects TRBV2 to TRBJ2-2, with D perhaps given as TRBD1 or TRBD2 (6 bases each). CDR3 length equals 16 residues. Germline CDR1 SNHLY, CDR2 FYNNEI. V gave up 4 bases and J gave up 1 base, with 13 bases separating them. This CDR3 is CASSVGGFRNTGELFF. DNA of the CDR3: TGTGCCAGCAGTGTAGGGGGGTTTAGGAACACCGGGGAGCTGTTTTTT. Looking up the rest from reference TRBV2 and TRBJ2-2 gives the full variable domain: EPEVTQTPSHQVTQMGQEVILRCVPISNHLYFYWYRQILGQKVEFLVSFYNNEISEKSEIFDDQFSVERPDGSNFTLKIRSTKLEDSAMYFCASSVGGFRNTGELFFGEGSRLTVL.

This clonotype appeared a few times. The chain couples TRBV6-5 to TRBJ2-7; D remains ambiguous. The CDR3 sequence is 13 residues long. Trimming removed 5 bases from V and 2 bases from J, with 10 bases in between. Germline values: CDR1 MNHEY, CDR2 SVGAGI. CDR3 in DNA: TGTGCCAGCAGTCTGCTTGGGGCCTACGAGCAGTACTTC. Residues: CASSLLGAYEQYF.

The V gene is TRBV7-9, the J gene TRBJ1-3; 10 bases match TRBD1. Germline V gene data show CDR1 as SEHNR and CDR2 as FQNEAQ (reference sequence). Unmatched junction bases numbered 18, after V lost 5 bases and J lost 11 bases. The CDR3 is made up of 17 amino acids. CDR3 loop: CASSGGTGAFSGDPIYF. The CDR3 bases are TGTGCCAGCAGCGGTGGGACAGGGGCCTTCTCTGGAGACCCCATATATTTT.

This clonotype was detected many times. DNA of the CDR3: TGTGCCAGCAGTTTGGAGACTAGCGGGAGGCAGTACTTC. Its translation: CASSLETSGRQYF. This chain joins TRBV6-6 and TRBJ2-7, with 12 bases identical to TRBD2. Germline V gene lookup returns CDR1 MNHNY and CDR2 SVGAGI (reference sequence). The V gene end was trimmed by 4 bases and the J gene end by 9 bases; junction bases not matched to a gene: 4. The CDR3 spans 13 residues.

This clonotype has at least ten counts. DNA for the CDR3: TGTGCCAGCTCACCACCGACCGAGAGAGAGACCCAGTACTTC. It is translated as CASSPPTERETQYF. The V and J genes are TRBV18 and TRBJ2-5, with D hard to call. The length of the CDR3 is 14 residues. V was pared by 0 bases and J by 4 bases, with 9 bases between. CDR1 and CDR2 from the germline V gene are KGHSH and LQKENI.

The chain joins TRBV20-1 to TRBJ2-5, with D possibly TRBD2 on 5 matching bases. The V gene's germline CDR1 is DFQATT and CDR2 SNEGSKA (reference sequence). The V and J ends lost 5 bases and 4 bases respectively, with 8 bases between them. This CDR3 contains 11 residues. The chain's CDR3 is CSAGRPETQYF. The CDR3 nucleotides read TGCAGTGCTGGGAGACCAGAGACCCAGTACTTC.

The chain employs TRBV10-3 and TRBJ1-1; no clear D. This CDR3 has 13 residues. Trimming took off 8 bases at V and 2 bases at J, with 12 bases between the two ends. Germline V CDR1 and CDR2: ENHRY, SYGVKD. The CDR3 loop is CAIRRDLNTEAFF. For the CDR3, the DNA is TGTGCCATCCGGCGCGACCTAAACACTGAAGCTTTCTTT.

This clonotype occurred many times. The J gene is TRBJ2-3, the V gene TRBV13; 7 bases are shared with TRBD2. The trim removed 3 bases at V and 4 bases at J, leaving 7 bases unmatched. The CDR3 is 15 amino acids. Germline V gene lookup returns CDR1 PRHDT and CDR2 FYEKMQ (reference sequence). CDR3 coding DNA: TGTGCCAGCAGCTTCCTGGGCGGGAGCGCAGATACGCAGTATTTT. Encoded protein: CASSFLGGSADTQYF.

The J gene is TRBJ1-1, the V gene TRBV20-1, with D uncertain. The CDR3 spans 13 residues. Looked up from germline, CDR1 is DFQATT and CDR2 is SNEGSKA (reference sequence). V was clipped by 2 bases and J by 1 base, with 8 bases between them. As DNA, the CDR3 is TGCAGTGCTAGATTTATGGGGAACACTGAAGCTTTCTTT. It yields the protein CSARFMGNTEAFF.

In the case of this clonotype: The junction differs from germline at one of its ends, possibly a read error. V and J are TRBV18 and TRBJ2-3; tentatively, D is TRBD1 or TRBD2 (6 bases each). The CDR3 loop spans 17 amino acids. From germline, CDR1 is KGHSH and CDR2 LQKENI. The CDR3 region has the DNA TGTGCCAGCTCACCACCGGGGGGCGGATACCGGACAGATGCGCAGTATTTT. Protein sequence: CASSPPGGGYRTDAQYF.

This clonotype came up many times. The CDR3 DNA is TGTGCCACCAGCAGGGGGGAGGGAGGGTCCTACGAGCAGTACTTC. This sequence encodes CATSRGEGGSYEQYF. The chain has TRBV15 and TRBJ2-7, with TRBD2 matching over 7 bases. In germline, CDR1 is LNHNV, CDR2 YYDKDF (reference sequence). The CDR3 spans 15 residues. After removal of 3 bases from V and 1 base from J, the junction contained 6 bases not matched to a gene.

Ten or more counts support this clonotype. This chain joins TRBV5-1 and TRBJ2-3, with TRBD1 identical over 9 bases. V shed 4 bases, J shed 0 bases, and the junction held 6 bases outside the gene matches. Germline-derived CDR1 and CDR2 are SGHRS and YFSETQ. CDR3 length equals 16 residues. CDR3 nucleotide sequence: TGCGCCAGCAGCCCGGGACAGGGTGGCAGCACAGATACGCAGTATTTT. This translates into CASSPGQGGSTDTQYF.

In regard to this clonotype: The CDR3 ends on some other residue instead of the conserved phenylalanine or tryptophan, so this is likely a read error. The chain links TRBV19 to TRBJ1-5; D is ambiguous. The CDR3 extends over 12 amino acids. CDR1 and CDR2 (germline): LNHDA, SQIVND (reference sequence). V lost 4 bases, J lost 9 bases, and 10 bases lay in between. CDR3 protein: CASSTLPGPQHL. CDR3 nucleotides: TGTGCCAGTAGTACGCTCCCAGGGCCCCAGCATCTT.

On this clonotype itself: The germline gene is not matched at one end of the junction; a read error may be the cause. This chain connects TRBV12-3 or TRBV12-4 to TRBJ1-4, with TRBD1 as a possible D gene (6 bases). This CDR3 is 15 amino acids long. The CDR3 region is CASSFGGATHEKLFF. The DNA of the CDR3 is TGTGCCAGCAGTTTCGGGGGCGCAACTCATGAAAAACTGTTTTTT.